This passage covers 19 T cell receptor beta chains from one sample sequenced in a study of control samples from healthy donors and cancer patients. Data came from immunoSEQ multiplex PCR; TCRdb stores just in-frame clones and leaves some out. The repertoire holds roughly 130,000 clones, 85% to 95% seen once, with about 3.5% in the top ten. The source material was blood. These receptors came from a man aged 25-40 years in good health.

The rearrangement joins TRBV2 to TRBJ2-7; TRBD2 might be the D (5 bases). Germline CDR1 is SNHLY and CDR2 is FYNNEI. Trimming left V 5 bases short and J 2 bases short, with 13 bases between. The CDR3 runs 14 residues. The DNA of the CDR3 is TGTGCCAGCAGTTTTAGAGGGCTAGCCTACGAGCAGTACTTC. Translation: CASSFRGLAYEQYF.

This clone was counted a few times. This chain connects TRBV7-9 to TRBJ2-1; 9 nucleotides agree with TRBD1. The CDR3 length is 16 residues. Germline lookup yields CDR1 SEHNR and CDR2 FQNEAQ (reference sequence). The V segment lost 5 bases and the J segment 3 bases; nucleotides outside the gene matches: 8. Here the CDR3 reads CASSDRGGPIYNEQFF. In DNA form, the CDR3 reads TGTGCCAGCAGCGACAGGGGGGGACCTATCTACAATGAGCAGTTCTTC.

The rearrangement uses TRBV7-9 and TRBJ2-6; weak D call: TRBD1 (6 bases). Germline CDR1 reads SEHNR; CDR2 reads FQNEAQ (reference sequence). V was clipped by 6 bases and J by 4 bases, with 13 bases between them. The CDR3 is 15 residues long. The CDR3: CASSLQGAGANVLTF. The CDR3 DNA is TGTGCCAGCAGTTTACAGGGCGCCGGGGCCAACGTCCTGACTTTC. The whole variable domain, filled in from reference TRBV7-9 and TRBJ2-6, reads DTGVSQNPRHKITKRGQNVTFRCDPISEHNRLYWYRQTLGQGPEFLTYFQNEAQLEKSRLLSDRFSAERPKGSFSTLEIQRTEQGDSAMYLCASSLQGAGANVLTFGAGSRLTVL.

Comments on this clone: The same CDR3 also results from other DNA sequences found in this sample. This chain connects TRBV7-2 to TRBJ2-7, with D possibly matching TRBD2 (7 bases). From germline, CDR1 is SGHTA and CDR2 FQGNSA. V lost 3 bases to trimming and J lost 2 bases, with 11 bases between them. The CDR3 is 14 residues long. CDR3 residues: CASSLGGGPYEQYF. DNA of the CDR3: TGTGCCAGCAGCTTGGGGGGGGGCCCCTACGAGCAGTACTTC.

The chain combines TRBV28 with TRBJ2-2; 9 nucleotides match TRBD2. Germline CDR1 MDHEN, CDR2 SYDVKM. This CDR3 contains 15 residues. J lost 5 bases, V lost 8 bases, and 9 bases had no gene match. DNA for the CDR3: TGTGCCAGCTCAATAGCGGGGGCCCGGACCGGGGAGCTGTTTTTT. Amino acid sequence: CASSIAGARTGELFF. The full variable domain, in which reference TRBV28 and TRBJ2-2 provide the parts outside the CDR3, is DVKVTQSSRYLVKRTGEKVFLECVQDMDHENMFWYRQDPGLGLRLIYFSYDVKMKEKGDIPEGYSVSREKKERFSLILESASTNQTSMYLCASSIAGARTGELFFGEGSRLTVL.

The chain links TRBV21-1 to TRBJ2-5; the D call in the table, TRBD2, was not verified against the DNA. TRBV21-1 is assigned pseudogene status. This CDR3 has 13 amino acids. CDR3 residues: CASSKAGMETQYF. DNA of the CDR3: TGTGCCAGCAGCAAAGCCGGGATGGAGACCCAGTACTTC.

The V gene is TRBV12-5, the J gene TRBJ1-4, with 7 bases aligning to TRBD1. V lost 1 base and J lost 7; bases outside the gene matches: 9. The germline gives CDR1 LGHNT, CDR2 FRNRAP. The CDR3 spans 16 residues. The CDR3 nucleotides are TGTGCTAGTGGTTTGGCAGAACAGGGGTGGACTGAAAAACTGTTTTTT. It encodes CASGLAEQGWTEKLFF. Full variable domain (missing parts from reference TRBV12-5 and TRBJ1-4): DARVTQTPRHKVTEMGQEVTMRCQPILGHNTVFWYRQTMMQGLELLAYFRNRAPLDDSGMPKDRFSAEMPDATLATLKIQPSEPRDSAVYFCASGLAEQGWTEKLFFGSGTQLSVL.

The table lists this clone with a count of one. The chain employs TRBV7-9 and TRBJ1-4; no firm D call. Trimming stripped 3 bases from V and 0 bases from J, with 20 bases between. Germline CDR1 is SEHNR and CDR2 is FQNEAQ (reference sequence). This CDR3 contains 19 residues. CDR3 in amino acids: CASSFRVFRGHATNEKLFF. DNA for the CDR3: TGTGCCAGCAGCTTCCGGGTTTTCCGCGGCCATGCAACTAATGAAAAACTGTTTTTT. The entire variable domain, with the rest obtained from reference TRBV7-9 and TRBJ1-4, is as follows: DTGVSQNPRHKITKRGQNVTFRCDPISEHNRLYWYRQTLGQGPEFLTYFQNEAQLEKSRLLSDRFSAERPKGSFSTLEIQRTEQGDSAMYLCASSFRVFRGHATNEKLFFGSGTQLSVL.

A single count supports this clone. V and J are TRBV29-1 and TRBJ1-2; D possibly corresponds to TRBD1 (5 bases). CDR3 length: 13 amino acids. Trimming shortened V by 1 base and J by 4 bases, and 10 bases separated the two germline ends. The germline V gene has CDR1 SQVTM and CDR2 ANQGSEA. The CDR3 region is CSVEGRESYGYTF. The CDR3 DNA follows: TGCAGCGTTGAAGGCAGGGAAAGCTATGGCTACACCTTC.

About this clone itself: Other nucleotide sequences in the sample specify the same CDR3. V gene TRBV19 combines with J gene TRBJ1-3; D is undetermined. Trimming took off 4 bases at V and 0 bases at J, with 7 bases between the two ends. The CDR3 runs to 14 residues. Per germline, CDR1 LNHDA and CDR2 SQIVND (reference sequence). The chain's CDR3 is CASSTGSSGNTIYF. The CDR3 region has the DNA TGTGCCAGTAGTACGGGCAGCTCTGGAAACACCATATATTTT.

V is TRBV6-5 and J is TRBJ2-3; D is uncertain. The CDR3 has 15 amino acids. Trimming stripped 0 bases from V and 2 bases from J, with 9 bases between. Germline lookup yields CDR1 MNHEY and CDR2 SVGAGI. This CDR3 is CASSYSVVPTDTQYF. The CDR3 DNA sequence: TGTGCCAGCAGTTACTCGGTGGTTCCCACAGATACGCAGTATTTT.

This chain links TRBV7-9 with TRBJ1-1; no reliable D call. Trimming left V 4 bases short and J 4 bases short, with 16 bases between. The germline CDR1 and CDR2 sequences are SEHNR and FQNEAQ (reference sequence). This CDR3 is 15 amino acids long. As DNA, the CDR3 is TGTGCCAGCAGCTCCCCCTGGCCGGTCGGCACTGAAGCTTTCTTT. Protein sequence: CASSSPWPVGTEAFF.

The V and J genes are TRBV19 and TRBJ1-6; the D gene is possibly TRBD1 (5 bases). With 7 bases removed from V and 10 bases from J, the gap between germline ends came to 20 bases. Germline assignment: CDR1 LNHDA and CDR2 SQIVND (reference sequence). The CDR3 is 15 amino acids. In DNA form, the CDR3 reads TGTGCCAGTATGGATGGGGCAGGAGGACCGTCACCCCTCCACTTT. Translating gives CASMDGAGGPSPLHF.

The CDR3 here is CASHRDYRVGVTYEQYF. DNA for the CDR3: TGCGCCAGCCACCGCGACTATAGAGTCGGCGTGACCTACGAGCAGTACTTC. The J gene is TRBJ2-7, the V gene TRBV10-1; perhaps TRBD2 as D (5 bases). The CDR3 runs 17 residues. Germline lookup yields CDR1 WNHNN and CDR2 SYGVQD (reference sequence). V shed 8 bases and J shed 2 bases, with 25 bases lying between them.

Only one count was recorded for this clone. V is TRBV5-4 and J is TRBJ2-7; 10 nucleotides match TRBD1. The J segment lost 3 bases and the V segment lost 0 bases, leaving 3 bases of the junction unmatched. CDR1 and CDR2 from the germline V gene are SGHNT and YYREEE (reference sequence). The CDR3 length is 15 residues. The CDR3 region has the DNA TGTGCCAGCAGCTTGGGGGACAGGGGTTTCTACGAGCAGTACTTC. Translation gives CASSLGDRGFYEQYF.

This chain uses TRBV9 with TRBJ2-3; 10 nucleotides match TRBD2. Germline V gene sequence: CDR1 SGDLS, CDR2 YYNGEE. This CDR3 region has 17 residues. V was pared by 2 bases and J by 2 bases, with 8 bases of the junction left unmatched. The CDR3 spells CASSVYIAGGATDTQYF. CDR3 coding DNA: TGTGCCAGCAGCGTCTACATAGCGGGGGGAGCCACAGATACGCAGTATTTT.

The J gene is TRBJ1-1, the V gene TRBV19; D possibly corresponds to TRBD1 (5 bases). Germline V gene lookup returns CDR1 LNHDA and CDR2 SQIVND (reference sequence). V dropped 8 bases and J dropped 0 bases, with 13 bases sitting between them. The CDR3 runs 14 residues. This CDR3 is CASVYGAVNTEAFF. Here the CDR3 DNA reads TGTGCCAGTGTGTACGGGGCGGTGAACACTGAAGCTTTCTTT.

The J gene is TRBJ2-7, the V gene TRBV6-2 or TRBV6-3, with 7 positions matching TRBD1. Looked up from germline, CDR1 is MNHEY and CDR2 is SVGEGT. The CDR3 runs to 16 residues. V shed 0 bases, J shed 0 bases, and the junction held 5 bases outside the gene matches. The CDR3 reads CASSYSSGQISYEQYF. The CDR3 nucleotides read TGTGCCAGCAGTTACTCGTCGGGACAGATCTCCTACGAGCAGTACTTC.

The genes are TRBV9 and TRBJ1-1; D is undetermined. The germline V gene encodes CDR1 SGDLS and CDR2 YYNGEE. There are 14 residues in the CDR3. V lost 0 bases and J lost 4, with 10 bases in between. CDR3 protein: CASSVESAGTEAFF. The CDR3 DNA sequence: TGTGCCAGCAGCGTAGAGTCAGCGGGCACTGAAGCTTTCTTT. Combining the CDR3 with reference TRBV9 and TRBJ1-1 gives the whole variable domain DSGVTQTPKHLITATGQRVTLRCSPRSGDLSVYWYQQSLDQGLQFLIQYYNGEERAKGNILERFSAQQFPDLHSELNLSSLELGDSALYFCASSVESAGTEAFFGQGTRLTVV.